The rows below give T cell receptor beta chains drawn from one sample of a study of shared clonotypes between healthy human individuals. Data came from immunoSEQ multiplex PCR; TCRdb stores just in-frame clones and leaves some out. This sample has about 680,000 clones, with around four fifths found just once. Material: memory CD4+ T cells sorted from blood. Every receptor here comes from a woman in her twenties or thirties in good health. The conserved cysteine and the conserved F or W are not part of the CDR3 here. D genes are given only for firm matches.

CDR3 | V | D | J
SAEFGTDTQY | TRBV29-1 | . | TRBJ2-3
ASSARLAGDSTQY | TRBV7-9 | TRBD2 | TRBJ2-3
ASRTSGDYEQY | TRBV5-1 | TRBD2 | TRBJ2-7
ASSGGFGLAGGNEQF | TRBV19 | TRBD2 | TRBJ2-1
ASSQAPREYEQY | TRBV4-1 | . | TRBJ2-7
ASRRGTQY | TRBV6-4 | . | TRBJ2-5
ASSEPGLIPYEQY | TRBV6-1 | . | TRBJ2-7
ASSMGLAVGWGEQF | TRBV5-1 | TRBD2 | TRBJ2-1
SVALGQETQY | TRBV29-1 | . | TRBJ2-5
ASSRTGETEAF | TRBV5-1 | TRBD1 | TRBJ1-1
ASRAVAGVGDTQY | TRBV25-1 | TRBD2 | TRBJ2-3
ASSSQRSLIKSNQPQH | TRBV28 | . | TRBJ1-5
ASSSYLGKSSNEKLF | TRBV28 | . | TRBJ1-4
ASSWPHYGGSYNEQF | TRBV28 | TRBD2 | TRBJ2-1
ASSADRGSEKLF | TRBV7-7 | TRBD1 | TRBJ1-4
ASSLRASGAGETQY | TRBV5-1 | TRBD2 | TRBJ2-5
ASSPPRGANSYEQY | TRBV27 | . | TRBJ2-7
ASSPLGDEQY | TRBV6-1 | . | TRBJ2-7
ASSLGQAYQPQH | TRBV7-9 | TRBD1 | TRBJ1-5
ASSQLDRGVTDTQY | TRBV4-1 | TRBD1 | TRBJ2-3
ASSPYPRERPQPQH | TRBV28 | . | TRBJ1-5
ASRGLAGSYNEQF | TRBV19 | TRBD2 | TRBJ2-1
ASSPGTDENQPQH | TRBV5-1 | . | TRBJ1-5
ASSFYVLGGDSNQPQH | TRBV28 | . | TRBJ1-5
ASSQNSNQPQH | TRBV18 | . | TRBJ1-5
ASSGVAGGPNEQF | TRBV18 | TRBD2 | TRBJ2-1
ASSSQGTGELF | TRBV11-2 | . | TRBJ2-2